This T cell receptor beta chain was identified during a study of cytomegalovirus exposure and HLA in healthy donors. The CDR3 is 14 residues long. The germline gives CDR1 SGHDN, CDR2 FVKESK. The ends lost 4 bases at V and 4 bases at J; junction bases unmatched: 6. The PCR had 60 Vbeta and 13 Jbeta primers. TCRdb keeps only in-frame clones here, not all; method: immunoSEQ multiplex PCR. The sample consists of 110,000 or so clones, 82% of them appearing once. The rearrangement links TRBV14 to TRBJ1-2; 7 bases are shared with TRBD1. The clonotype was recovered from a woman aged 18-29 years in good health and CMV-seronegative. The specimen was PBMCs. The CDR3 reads CASSPRQGTYGYTF. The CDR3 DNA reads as TGTGCCAGCAGCCCCCGACAGGGCACCTATGGCTACACCTTC. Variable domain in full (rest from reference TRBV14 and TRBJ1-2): EAGVTQFPSHSVIEKGQTVTLRCDPISGHDNLYWYRRVMGKEIKFLLHFVKESKQDESGMPNNRFLAERTGGTYSTLKVQPAELEDSGVYFCASSPRQGTYGYTFGSGTRLTVV.